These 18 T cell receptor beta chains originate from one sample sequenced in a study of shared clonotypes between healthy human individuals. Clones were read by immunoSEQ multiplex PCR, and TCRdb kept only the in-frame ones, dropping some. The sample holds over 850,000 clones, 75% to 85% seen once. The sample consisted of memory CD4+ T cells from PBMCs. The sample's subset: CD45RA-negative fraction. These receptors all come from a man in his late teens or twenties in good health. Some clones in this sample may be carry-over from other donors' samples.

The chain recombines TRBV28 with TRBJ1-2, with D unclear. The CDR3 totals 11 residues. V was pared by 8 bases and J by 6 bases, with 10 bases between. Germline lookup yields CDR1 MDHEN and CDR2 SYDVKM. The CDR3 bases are TGTGCCAGCTCCCGGGATCATGGCTACACCTTC. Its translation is CASSRDHGYTF.

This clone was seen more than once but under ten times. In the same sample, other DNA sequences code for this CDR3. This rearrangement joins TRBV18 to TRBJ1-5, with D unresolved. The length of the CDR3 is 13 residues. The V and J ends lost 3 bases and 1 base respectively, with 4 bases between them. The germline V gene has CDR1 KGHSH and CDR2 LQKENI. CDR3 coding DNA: TGTGCCAGCTCACCGGGCAGCAATCAGCCCCAGCATTTT. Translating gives CASSPGSNQPQHF.

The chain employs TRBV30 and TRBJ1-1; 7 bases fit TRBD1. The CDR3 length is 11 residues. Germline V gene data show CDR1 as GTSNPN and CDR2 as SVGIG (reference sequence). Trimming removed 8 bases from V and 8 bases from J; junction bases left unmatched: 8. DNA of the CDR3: TGTGCCCGGACGGACAGGCTAGAAGCTTTCTTT. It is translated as CARTDRLEAFF. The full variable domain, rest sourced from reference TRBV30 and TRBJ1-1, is SQTIHQWPATLVQPVGSPLSLECTVEGTSNPNLYWYRQAAGRGLQLLFYSVGIGQISSEVPQNLSASRPQDRQFILSSKKLLLSDSGFYLCARTDRLEAFFGQGTRLTVV.

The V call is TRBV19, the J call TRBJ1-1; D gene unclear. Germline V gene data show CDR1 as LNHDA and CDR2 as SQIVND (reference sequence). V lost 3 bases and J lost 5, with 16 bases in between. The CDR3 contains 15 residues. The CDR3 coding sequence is TGTGCCAGTAGTATTCGTCACGTGGGAGGGACTGAAGCTTTCTTT. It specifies CASSIRHVGGTEAFF. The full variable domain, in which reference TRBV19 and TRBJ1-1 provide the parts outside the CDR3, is DGGITQSPKYLFRKEGQNVTLSCEQNLNHDAMYWYRQDPGQGLRLIYYSQIVNDFQKGDIAEGYSVSREKKESFPLTVTSAQKNPTAFYLCASSIRHVGGTEAFFGQGTRLTVV.

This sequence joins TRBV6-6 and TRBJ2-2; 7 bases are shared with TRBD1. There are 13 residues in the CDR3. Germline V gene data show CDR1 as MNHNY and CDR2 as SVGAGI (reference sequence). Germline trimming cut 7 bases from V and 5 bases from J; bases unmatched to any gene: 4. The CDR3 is CASTEQGTGELFF. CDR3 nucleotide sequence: TGTGCCAGCACCGAACAGGGGACCGGGGAGCTGTTTTTT.

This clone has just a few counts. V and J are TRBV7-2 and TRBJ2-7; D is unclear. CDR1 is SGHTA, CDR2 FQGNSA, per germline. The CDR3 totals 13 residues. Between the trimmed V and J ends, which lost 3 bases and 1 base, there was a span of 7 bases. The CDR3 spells CASSFQGSYEQYF. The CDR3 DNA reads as TGTGCCAGCAGCTTTCAAGGATCCTACGAGCAGTACTTC.

The CDR3 region has the DNA TGTGCCAGCAGGCGGGCAGGCTGGGGGCTAGAGGGCTACACCTTC. Protein: CASRRAGWGLEGYTF. This chain uses TRBV5-4 with TRBJ1-2; a weak D match, TRBD1 (6 bases). Trimming shortened V by 5 bases and J by 8 bases, and 22 bases separated the two germline ends. The germline gives CDR1 SGHNT, CDR2 YYREEE (reference sequence). The CDR3 spans 15 residues. The full variable domain, its missing parts supplied by reference TRBV5-4 and TRBJ1-2, is ETGVTQSPTHLIKTRGQQVTLRCSSQSGHNTVSWYQQALGQGPQFIFQYYREEENGRGNFPPRFSGLQFPNYSSELNVNALELDDSALYLCASRRAGWGLEGYTFGSGTRLTVV.

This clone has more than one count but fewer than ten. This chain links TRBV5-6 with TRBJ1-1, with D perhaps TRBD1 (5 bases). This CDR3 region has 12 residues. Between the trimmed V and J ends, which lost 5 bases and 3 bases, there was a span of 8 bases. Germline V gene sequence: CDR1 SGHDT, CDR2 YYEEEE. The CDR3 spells CASRLGDTEAFF. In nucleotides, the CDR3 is TGTGCCAGCAGGCTGGGGGACACTGAAGCTTTCTTT.

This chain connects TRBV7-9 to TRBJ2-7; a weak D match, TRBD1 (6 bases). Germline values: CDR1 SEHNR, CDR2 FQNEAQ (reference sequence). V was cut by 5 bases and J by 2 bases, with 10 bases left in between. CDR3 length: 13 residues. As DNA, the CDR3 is TGTGCCAGCAGCGTAGGACAGCCCTACGAGCAGTACTTC. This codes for CASSVGQPYEQYF.

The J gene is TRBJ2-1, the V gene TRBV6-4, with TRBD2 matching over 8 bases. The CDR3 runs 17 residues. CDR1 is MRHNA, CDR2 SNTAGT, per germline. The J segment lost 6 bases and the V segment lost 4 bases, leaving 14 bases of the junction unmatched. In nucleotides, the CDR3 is TGTGCCAGCAGTGTCGGCCCGGGACTAGGGCCCACCAATGAGCAGTTCTTC. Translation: CASSVGPGLGPTNEQFF.

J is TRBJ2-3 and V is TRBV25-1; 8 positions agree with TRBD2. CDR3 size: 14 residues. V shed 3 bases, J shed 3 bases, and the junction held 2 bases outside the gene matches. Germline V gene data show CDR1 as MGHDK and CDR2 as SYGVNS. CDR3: CASSEREVTDTQYF. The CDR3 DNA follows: TGTGCCAGCAGTGAGCGGGAGGTTACAGATACGCAGTATTTT. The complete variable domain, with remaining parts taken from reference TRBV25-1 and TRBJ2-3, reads EADIYQTPRYLVIGTGKKITLECSQTMGHDKMYWYQQDPGMELHLIHYSYGVNSTEKGDLSSESTVSRIRTEHFPLTLESARPSHTSQYLCASSEREVTDTQYFGPGTRLTVL.

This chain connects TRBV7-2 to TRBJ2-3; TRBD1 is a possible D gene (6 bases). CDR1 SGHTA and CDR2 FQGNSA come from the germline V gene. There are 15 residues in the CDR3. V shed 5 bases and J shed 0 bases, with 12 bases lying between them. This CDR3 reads CASSPGHRSTDTQYF. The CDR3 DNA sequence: TGTGCCAGCAGCCCGGGACACCGGAGCACAGATACGCAGTATTTT.

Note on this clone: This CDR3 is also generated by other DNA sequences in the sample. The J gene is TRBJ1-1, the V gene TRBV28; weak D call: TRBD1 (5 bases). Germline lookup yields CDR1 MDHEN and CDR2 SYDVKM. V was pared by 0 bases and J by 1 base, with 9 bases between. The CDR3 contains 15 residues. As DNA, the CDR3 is TGTGCCAGCAGTTTATGGGGCAGGGAGAACACTGAAGCTTTCTTT. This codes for CASSLWGRENTEAFF.

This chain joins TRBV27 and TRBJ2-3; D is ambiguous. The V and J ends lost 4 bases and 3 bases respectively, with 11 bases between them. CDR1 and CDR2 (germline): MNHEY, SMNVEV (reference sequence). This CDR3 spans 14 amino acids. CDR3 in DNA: TGTGCCAGCAGTTCACCAGTGGCGACAGATACGCAGTATTTT. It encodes CASSSPVATDTQYF.

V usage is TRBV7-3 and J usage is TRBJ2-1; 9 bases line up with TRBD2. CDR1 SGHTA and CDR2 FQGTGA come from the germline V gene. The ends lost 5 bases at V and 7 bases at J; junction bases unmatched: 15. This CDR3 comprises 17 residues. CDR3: CASSPLGPAGGGNEQFF. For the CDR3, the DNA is TGTGCCAGCAGCCCCTTAGGCCCTGCGGGAGGGGGGAATGAGCAGTTCTTC.

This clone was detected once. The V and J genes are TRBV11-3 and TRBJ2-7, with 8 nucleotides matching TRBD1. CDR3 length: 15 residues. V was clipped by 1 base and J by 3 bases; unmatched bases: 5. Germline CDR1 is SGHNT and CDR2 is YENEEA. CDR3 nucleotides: TGTGCCAGCAGCTTAGGGACAGGGCCCTTCTACGAGCAGTACTTC. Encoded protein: CASSLGTGPFYEQYF.

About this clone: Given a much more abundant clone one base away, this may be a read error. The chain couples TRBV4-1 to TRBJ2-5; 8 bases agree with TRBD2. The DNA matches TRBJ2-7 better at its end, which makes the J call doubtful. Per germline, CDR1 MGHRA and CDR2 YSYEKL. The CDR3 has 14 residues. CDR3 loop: CASSRAGEAYEQYF. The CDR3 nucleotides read TGCGCCAGCAGCCGAGCGGGAGAGGCCTACGAGCAGTACTTC.

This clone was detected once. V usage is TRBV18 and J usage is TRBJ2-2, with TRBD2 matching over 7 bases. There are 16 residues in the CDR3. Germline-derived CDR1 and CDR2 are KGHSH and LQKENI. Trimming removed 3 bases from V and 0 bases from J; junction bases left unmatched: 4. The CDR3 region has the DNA TGTGCCAGCTCACCGTCTGCGGGGGCGAACACCGGGGAGCTGTTTTTT. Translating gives CASSPSAGANTGELFF.